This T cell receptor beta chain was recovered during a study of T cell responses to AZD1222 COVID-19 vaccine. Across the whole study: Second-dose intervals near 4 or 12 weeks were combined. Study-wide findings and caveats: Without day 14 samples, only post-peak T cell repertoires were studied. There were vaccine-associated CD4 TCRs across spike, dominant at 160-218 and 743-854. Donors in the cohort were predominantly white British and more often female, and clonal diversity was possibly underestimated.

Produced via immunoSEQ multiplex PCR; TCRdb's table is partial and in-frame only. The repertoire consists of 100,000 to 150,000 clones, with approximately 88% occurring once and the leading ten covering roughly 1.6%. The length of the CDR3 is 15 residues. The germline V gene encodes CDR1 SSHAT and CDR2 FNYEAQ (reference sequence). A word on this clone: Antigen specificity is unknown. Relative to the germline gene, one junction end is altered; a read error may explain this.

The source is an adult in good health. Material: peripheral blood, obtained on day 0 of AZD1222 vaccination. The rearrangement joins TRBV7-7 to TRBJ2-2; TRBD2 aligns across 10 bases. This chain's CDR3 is CASSRLAGVTGELFF. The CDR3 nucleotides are TGTGCTAGCAGCCGACTAGCGGGTGTCACCGGGGAGCTGTTTTTT.